This TCR beta chain was recovered during a study of shared clonotypes between healthy human individuals (dated by TCRdb to about 2020). For the wider study: A few men and two women, aged 18 to 49 years, made up the cohort. For each donor, three plates each were used for CD4 naive and CD4 memory, two plates were used for CD8 naive, and one plate was used for CD8 memory. To estimate repertoire size and how much clonotype sharing occurs between individuals, the study deeply sequenced the blood TCR repertoires of roughly 5 healthy adults. Different laboratories and diverse techniques were used to prepare libraries and sequence TCR repertoires, to increase sequencing depth and limit assay-specific biases. Each donor's leukapheresis produced roughly between about 0.9 and 9.5 billion PBMCs. On the study overall, not on this receptor specifically: Naive subsets generally had larger estimated clonotype richness than memory subsets did. Rarefaction of sorted-subset datasets indicated incomplete sequencing despite the large sequencing depth. Clonotypes shared by all four sorted-subset donors showed higher generation probabilities than non-shared clonotypes. Sampling was limited to blood, and TCR repertoires in tissue likely differ from TCR repertoires in blood. Pairwise subsampling indicated that sequencing depth was expected to affect the degree of clonotype sharing among donors. Across several donors, 5% to 6% of naive CD4, approximately 3.6% of naive CD8, about 2.3% of memory CD4, and roughly 0.41% of memory CD8 clonotypes were shared. Because the study included a small number of donors, the genetic and exposure-history diversity represented was limited.

From a lookup of the germline V gene, CDR1 and CDR2 are MDHEN and SYDVKM. V loses 4 bases of germline sequence and J loses 3 bases, and the interval between the two ends is 16 bases. Spanning cysteine to phenylalanine, the CDR3 consists of 16 amino acids. The entry retains the CDR3 DNA only, 48 bases that are in frame from base 1. TCR CDR3 regions were amplified from genomic DNA by multiplex PCR using the deep immunoSEQ assay. For each cell subset, the extracted genomic DNA was distributed evenly across all wells of several immunoSEQ 96-well plates, and each plate served as one replicate. For sorted subsets, each replicate PCR was loaded with about 0.2 ug genomic DNA, equivalent to 30,000 or so T cell genomes. Purified libraries were quantified with a Qubit 3.0 fluorometer, sized on a Bioanalyzer 2100, and re-quantified with the KAPA Library Quantification kit. Every immunoSEQ 96-well plate was sequenced on a separate single-read 150-cycle Illumina NextSeq 550 flow cell. The authors' pipeline ran thus. The immunoSEQ output contained only junctional sequences without quality scores, so filtering could not match that applied to full-length reads. To assign V/J genes and CDR3, sequences were annotated using PyIR, a Python wrapper for IgBLAST v1.9, with IMGT germline references. Any read was removed if the V/J assignment was weak (E-value above 1e-6), the CDR3 was missing, or the read contained stop codons, out-of-frame junctions, or ambiguous translated residues. A V3J clonotype was defined by an identical inferred V gene, J gene, and CDR3 amino acid sequence. Percentage overlap between repertoires was calculated by dividing the number of shared unique clonotypes by the size of the smaller repertoire. Three approaches were used to assess repertoire richness: RTK rarefaction, the Chao1 estimator, and Recon v2.1 estimates of unobserved clonotypes. For all TCRbeta clonotypes obtained by the gDNA method from a few donors, generation probabilities were computed with OLGA. What TCRdb holds here is the immuneACCESS table cut down to in-frame rearrangements. Part of the clones is not present; checked against another copy, under half of the missing clones reflect an unresolved V gene, and the others are unexplained. The V and J calls and clone size are taken from that table; D and trimming were inferred from the DNA. Within this sample are roughly 530,000 clones, with 90% to 96% of them counted one time only. Clones ranked in the top ten supply 0.06% of the sample.

The donors were healthy, HIV-negative adults who had no recently reported acute infections or vaccinations. Every donor was a Caucasian adult living in Nashville, Tennessee, USA. Magnetic negative selection was used to enrich CD4+ T cells, after which naive cells were positively selected on CD45RA and the negative fraction became the memory subset. Blood was obtained by leukapheresis, after which PBMCs were separated by Ficoll-Histopaque density gradient centrifugation and cryopreserved in liquid nitrogen vapor phase. Purity and quantity of every magnetically sorted T cell population were checked by analytical flow cytometry. Genomic DNA was isolated from every sorted fraction and measured by UV absorbance on a Nanodrop 2000c. This clone was observed once. Its antigen remains unidentified. Base qualities were left out, and no much larger clone turns up one base away.

The sample consisted of naive CD4+ T cells sorted from blood. What the cell subset or site label conveys for this sample: CD45RA+ positively selected. Recombination linked TRBV28 to TRBJ1-5; matching of 5 bases hints at TRBD1 as the D gene. This TCR derives from a woman in her thirties in good health. The CDR3 protein is CASSSSSTGNNQPQHF. The DNA sequence is given as TGTGCCAGCAGTTCCTCCTCTACAGGTAACAATCAGCCCCAGCATTTT.